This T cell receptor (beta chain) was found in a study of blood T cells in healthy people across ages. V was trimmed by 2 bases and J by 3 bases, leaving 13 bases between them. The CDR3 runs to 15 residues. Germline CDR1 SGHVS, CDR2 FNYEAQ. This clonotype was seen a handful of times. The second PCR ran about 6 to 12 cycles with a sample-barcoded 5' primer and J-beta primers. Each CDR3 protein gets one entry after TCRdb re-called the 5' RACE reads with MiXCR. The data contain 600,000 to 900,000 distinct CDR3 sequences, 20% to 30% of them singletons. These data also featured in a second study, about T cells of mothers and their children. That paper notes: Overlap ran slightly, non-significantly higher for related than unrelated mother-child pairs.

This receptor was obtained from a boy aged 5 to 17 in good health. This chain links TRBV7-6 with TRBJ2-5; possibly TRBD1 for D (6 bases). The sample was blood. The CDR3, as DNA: TGTGCCAGCAGCTTACCCCCTTGGACAGAAGAGACCCAGTACTTC. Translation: CASSLPPWTEETQYF. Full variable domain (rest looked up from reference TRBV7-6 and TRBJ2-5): GAGVSQSPRYKVTKRGQDVALRCDPISGHVSLYWYRQALGQGPEFLTYFNYEAQQDKSGLPNDRFSAERPEGSISTLTIQRTEQRDSAMYRCASSLPPWTEETQYFGPGTRLLVL.